This T cell receptor (beta chain) was captured by sequencing in a study of PD-1 blockade in classical Hodgkin lymphoma. Overall study: Every 2 weeks, patients had 3 mg/kg nivolumab intravenously. Notes on the study in general: Newly diagnosed patients had baseline TCR diversity that was reportedly lower than that of healthy donors.

The protocol was immunoSEQ multiplex PCR, while the TCRdb copy is restricted to in-frame clones and leaves out a portion. The table has 32,000 or so clones, 86% seen once. Described time point: cycle 4 day 1 (C4D1), after less than 7 weeks of nivolumab. Brentuximab vedotin exposure varied, and every patient relapsed after autologous stem cell transplantation. CD4+ T cells were purified from thawed PBMCs by magnetic negative selection. Comments on this clone: Its target is not known.

This receptor was obtained from a human donor with classical Hodgkin lymphoma. The sample here was CD4+ T cells from blood, taken before the fourth cycle of nivolumab.

CDR3 DNA: TGTGCCAGCAGCTTTTCCCCGGCCTACGAGCAGTACTTC. Translating it yields CASSFSPAYEQYF. V is TRBV7-9 and J is TRBJ2-7; D not certain. V lost 3 bases and J 2 bases, leaving 8 bases between the germline ends. Germline CDR1 is SEHNR and CDR2 is FQNEAQ (reference sequence). The CDR3 is 13 amino acids.